These 4 T cell receptor beta chains share one sample of origin, sequenced in a study of shared clonotypes between healthy human individuals. The table came from immunoSEQ multiplex PCR; TCRdb's copy has only in-frame clones and leaves some out. The data show over a million clones, with 75% to 85% seen just once and under 0.8% held by the top ten. Sequencing used memory CD4+ T cells from PBMCs. Subset specified: CD45RA-negative fraction. The receptors were gathered from a man in his late teens or twenties in good health. Some clones in this sample may be carry-over from other donors' samples.

With regard to this clone: Given a much more abundant clone one base away, this may be a read error. This chain uses TRBV6-1 with TRBJ1-1, with no clear D. With 8 bases removed from V and 5 bases from J, the gap between germline ends came to 12 bases. This CDR3 comprises 12 residues. The germline V gene has CDR1 MNHNS and CDR2 SASEGT. The CDR3 nucleotides are TGTGCCAGCGGGATAGCAGGAACTGAAGCTTTCTTT. Translating gives CASGIAGTEAFF.

The chain employs TRBV30 and TRBJ2-7; D is ambiguous. The V gene lost 2 bases and the J gene lost 2 bases, with 13 bases spanning the gap. Per the germline V gene, CDR1 is GTSNPN and CDR2 is SVGIG (reference sequence). The CDR3 runs 14 residues. The CDR3 coding sequence is TGTGCCTGGAGTCATACCAGTACCCCCTACGAGCAGTACTTC. Residues: CAWSHTSTPYEQYF.

The rearrangement joins TRBV5-4 to TRBJ2-4; D is perhaps TRBD1 (6 bases). CDR1 and CDR2 (germline): SGHNT, YYREEE (reference sequence). This CDR3 is 13 amino acids long. The germline V and J ends were trimmed by 0 bases and 15 bases, with 16 bases remaining between them. The CDR3 sequence: CASSLDREGPMYF. For the CDR3, the DNA is TGTGCCAGCAGCTTGGACAGGGAAGGCCCGATGTACTTC.

The count of this clone is one. Other DNA sequences from this sample encode an identical CDR3 as well. The genes are TRBV5-1 and TRBJ1-3; no firm D call. This CDR3 region has 16 residues. CDR1 and CDR2 (germline): SGHRS, YFSETQ. Trimming shortened V by 0 bases and J by 0 bases, and 10 bases separated the two germline ends. DNA for the CDR3: TGCGCCAGCAGCTTGGACCTGGCCCACTCTGGAAACACCATATATTTT. This codes for CASSLDLAHSGNTIYF.